The T cell receptor beta chain described here comes from a study of memory CD4+ T cells and cytomegalovirus serostatus. Broader study findings: CMV serostatus prediction reached median AUC about 0.95, or 0.9 with US-trained model.

V lost 4 bases and J lost 5, with 14 bases in between. The CDR3 is 15 residues long. CDR1 and CDR2 from the germline V gene are SEHNR and FQNEAQ (reference sequence). A word on this clone: Its antigen is not identified.

How the authors handled the data: After removing out-of-frame reads, approximately 2.2 million distinct TCRbeta sequences remained. Libraries were prepared by immunoSEQ multiplex PCR; TCRdb keeps only in-frame clonotypes and omits some of them. That table supplies the V and J calls and clone size; D and trimming were determined from the DNA. The repertoire includes around 88,000 clones, 80% of them detected once, and about 3.5% sits in the top ten. The sort gate was single viable CD3+CD4+CD8-CD45RO+ cells for memory CD4+ T cells. Donors' CMV status reflects serum IgG against pp150, pp28, p38, p52. Sample: memory CD4+ T cells from blood. This sequence originates from an adult in good health and CMV-seropositive. The V and J genes are TRBV7-9 and TRBJ1-4; TRBD1 might be the D (5 bases). The CDR3 nucleotides are TGTGCCAGCAGCTCACCGGGACGGGCGAATGAAAAACTGTTTTTT. Encoded protein: CASSSPGRANEKLFF.